These 27 T cell receptor beta chains originate from one sample sequenced in a study of T-cell memory formation after mild COVID-19. TCRdb re-called the 5' RACE reads through MiXCR, storing one row per CDR3 protein. The table has about 250,000 distinct CDR3 sequences, 15% to 19% seen once. Sequencing was performed on PBMCs or a T cell subset sorted from them (not recorded which). Source of these receptors: an adult woman who had mild COVID-19 (a few samples of this study predate the infection). Cell type and time point are not known.

The chain is built from TRBV5-6 and TRBJ1-3, with a tentative D call TRBD1 (5 bases). Germline CDR1 reads SGHDT; CDR2 reads YYEEEE. V was clipped by 3 bases and J by 2 bases, with 18 bases between them. The CDR3 length is 17 residues. The CDR3 DNA is TGTGCCAGCAGCTCCATAGACAGCTGGGAGGCTGGAAACACCATATATTTT. It specifies CASSSIDSWEAGNTIYF. Based on the CDR3 plus reference TRBV5-6 and TRBJ1-3, the full variable domain is DAGVTQSPTHLIKTRGQQVTLRCSPKSGHDTVSWYQQALGQGPQFIFQYYEEEERQRGNFPDRFSGHQFPNYSSELNVNALLLGDSALYLCASSSIDSWEAGNTIYFGEGSWLTVV.

This chain links TRBV5-1 with TRBJ2-6, with D possibly being TRBD1 (6 bases). The CDR3 is made up of 18 amino acids. V shed 4 bases and J shed 0 bases, with 17 bases lying between them. Germline V gives CDR1 SGHRS, CDR2 YFSETQ. CDR3 nucleotide sequence: TGCGCCAGCAGCCCCCTTACAGGGATCACCTCTGGGGCCAACGTCCTGACTTTC. Translating gives CASSPLTGITSGANVLTF.

The chain has TRBV4-2 and TRBJ2-6; D is unresolved. Trimming shortened V by 1 base and J by 2 bases, and 9 bases separated the two germline ends. CDR1 and CDR2 from the germline V gene are LGHNA and YNFKEQ. The CDR3 is 16 amino acids. In nucleotides, the CDR3 is TGTGCCAGCAGCCAAGGGTCCCCCACTGGGGCCAACGTCCTGACTTTC. This encodes CASSQGSPTGANVLTF.

This clonotype showed up just a few times. This chain uses TRBV12-3 or TRBV12-4 with TRBJ1-1; D is unresolved. The CDR3 contains 12 residues. V lost 2 bases, J lost 6 bases, and 7 bases lay in between. CDR3 loop: CASSLNSPEAFF. The CDR3 nucleotides read TGTGCCAGCAGTTTAAACTCCCCTGAAGCTTTCTTT.

This chain links TRBV5-1 with TRBJ2-3; maybe TRBD2 (6 bases). CDR1 is SGHRS, CDR2 YFSETQ, per germline. CDR3 size: 20 residues. The V gene lost 1 base and the J gene lost 7 bases, with 31 bases spanning the gap. Here the CDR3 reads CASSLWTRKGSGWARNTQYF. The CDR3 nucleotides are TGCGCCAGCAGCTTGTGGACGCGGAAAGGGAGCGGGTGGGCTAGGAATACGCAGTATTTT.

V and J are TRBV2 and TRBJ1-1; D is perhaps TRBD1 (5 bases). CDR3 length: 11 amino acids. V was pared by 6 bases and J by 6 bases, with 8 bases between. Germline values: CDR1 SNHLY, CDR2 FYNNEI. CDR3 DNA sequence: TGTGCCAGCAGGGGACTTGCTGAAGCTTTCTTT. Protein: CASRGLAEAFF.

This clonotype was recorded at least ten times. The rearrangement links TRBV7-3 to TRBJ2-7; unclear D gene. Germline V gives CDR1 SGHTA, CDR2 FQGTGA. Trimming shortened V by 4 bases and J by 5 bases, and 9 bases separated the two germline ends. The CDR3 contains 12 residues. The CDR3 bases are TGTGCCAGCAGCTCCGGGTCTAACGAGCAGTACTTC. It codes for CASSSGSNEQYF.

A few counts support this clonotype. The rearrangement links TRBV2 to TRBJ2-1, with 9 bases lining up with TRBD2. Losses at the gene ends were 5 bases for V and 7 bases for J; bases not matched to a gene: 6. The CDR3 runs 14 residues. Germline CDR1 is SNHLY and CDR2 is FYNNEI. In DNA, the CDR3 is TGTGCCAGCAGTCGGCTAGCGGGGACGAATGAGCAGTTCTTC. It is translated as CASSRLAGTNEQFF.

This clonotype was found a few times. This rearrangement joins TRBV27 to TRBJ1-5; D may be TRBD1 (5 bases). Trimming cost V 5 bases and J 4 bases, with 15 bases left between them. The length of the CDR3 is 15 residues. Germline CDR1 MNHEY, CDR2 SMNVEV (reference sequence). CDR3 residues: CASSPPGTLNQPQHF. In nucleotides, the CDR3 is TGTGCCAGCAGTCCTCCCGGGACCCTAAATCAGCCCCAGCATTTT.

This chain connects TRBV12-3 or TRBV12-4 to TRBJ1-2, with D perhaps matching TRBD1 (6 bases). The CDR3 covers 12 residues. Trimming left V 5 bases short and J 7 bases short, with 11 bases between. CDR3 DNA sequence: TGTGCCAGCAGTCGACAGGAGGGTGGCTACACCTTC. This translates into CASSRQEGGYTF.

This clonotype was seen a few times. The chain uses TRBV7-8 and TRBJ1-2, with D possibly matching TRBD1 (6 bases). Trimming left V 6 bases short and J 2 bases short, with 13 bases between. The CDR3 is 14 amino acids. Germline CDR1 reads SGHVS; CDR2 reads FQNEAQ. The CDR3 protein is CASSSTGANYGYTF. The CDR3, as DNA: TGTGCCAGCAGTTCCACGGGGGCGAACTATGGCTACACCTTC.

This clonotype has just a few counts. The rearrangement uses TRBV25-1 and TRBJ1-3; D may be TRBD1 (6 bases). V was shortened by 4 bases and J by 3 bases, with 10 bases between the two germline ends. The CDR3 covers 14 residues. CDR1 is MGHDK, CDR2 SYGVNS, per germline. CDR3 bases: TGTGCCAGCAGTGCCTGGACAGTTGGAAACACCATATATTTT. It encodes CASSAWTVGNTIYF. The variable domain in full, completed from reference TRBV25-1 and TRBJ1-3, reads EADIYQTPRYLVIGTGKKITLECSQTMGHDKMYWYQQDPGMELHLIHYSYGVNSTEKGDLSSESTVSRIRTEHFPLTLESARPSHTSQYLCASSAWTVGNTIYFGEGSWLTVV.

This clonotype was recorded many times. The chain employs TRBV4-2 and TRBJ1-4; no definite D call. V was pared by 1 base and J by 2 bases, with 5 bases between. Germline V gives CDR1 LGHNA, CDR2 YNFKEQ. The CDR3 covers 14 residues. In nucleotides, the CDR3 is TGTGCCAGCAGCCAAGGAGGGACTAATGAAAAACTGTTTTTT. Protein: CASSQGGTNEKLFF.

This clonotype was observed a few times. The V call is TRBV5-4, the J call TRBJ2-3, with 8 positions matching TRBD2. Germline V gene lookup returns CDR1 SGHNT and CDR2 YYREEE (reference sequence). The CDR3 length is 16 residues. Trimming removed 4 bases from V and 2 bases from J; junction bases left unmatched: 9. Here the CDR3 reads CASSRDREGATDTQYF. The CDR3 nucleotides read TGTGCCAGCAGCCGCGACCGGGAGGGAGCCACAGATACGCAGTATTTT.

This clonotype turned up a few times. J is TRBJ2-4 and V is TRBV6-5, with 9 bases matching TRBD1. Trimming at V came to 4 bases and at J to 10 bases, leaving 5 bases not matched to a gene. The germline V gene encodes CDR1 MNHEY and CDR2 SVGAGI. This CDR3 has 13 amino acids. CDR3 nucleotides: TGTGCCAGCAGTTGGGGACAGGGACGAATTCAGTACTTC. Amino acids: CASSWGQGRIQYF.

The chain recombines TRBV12-3 or TRBV12-4 with TRBJ1-1, with 7 bases aligning to TRBD1. Trimming cost V 5 bases and J 1 base; bases outside gene matches: 4. The CDR3 totals 14 residues. CDR3 protein: CASSRGTENTEAFF. Written as DNA, the CDR3 is TGTGCCAGCAGTCGTGGGACAGAGAACACTGAAGCTTTCTTT.

The chain combines TRBV29-1 with TRBJ2-1, with 9 bases identical to TRBD2. Germline trimming cut 4 bases from V and 6 bases from J; bases unmatched to any gene: 4. This CDR3 spans 13 amino acids. The germline V gene has CDR1 SQVTM and CDR2 ANQGSEA. The CDR3 region is CSVAGLALNEQFF. The DNA of the CDR3 is TGCAGCGTTGCCGGACTAGCGCTCAATGAGCAGTTCTTC.

The rearrangement uses TRBV5-5 and TRBJ1-5; D is undetermined. The germline V and J ends were trimmed by 4 bases and 0 bases, with 11 bases remaining between them. CDR1 and CDR2 from the germline V gene are SGHKS and YYEKEE (reference sequence). The CDR3 has 15 amino acids. CDR3 DNA sequence: TGTGCCAGCAGCCCCGGGCCTCATAGCAATCAGCCCCAGCATTTT. Protein product: CASSPGPHSNQPQHF.

This clonotype was seen only a few times. V gene TRBV5-5 combines with J gene TRBJ1-1; no reliable D call. Germline V lookup: CDR1 SGHKS, CDR2 YYEKEE (reference sequence). The CDR3 runs to 19 residues. The V gene lost 3 bases and the J gene lost 1 base, with 25 bases spanning the gap. CDR3 nucleotide sequence: TGTGCCAGCAGCTCCCCCCTGAATGGTTCTCGCGCGGGGAACACTGAAGCTTTCTTT. Translation gives CASSSPLNGSRAGNTEAFF.

This clonotype was detected only a few times. The chain combines TRBV3-1 with TRBJ2-2; D unresolved. CDR3 size: 14 residues. Trimming removed 5 bases at V and 3 bases at J, with 10 bases between. The germline V gene has CDR1 LGHDT and CDR2 YNNKEL (reference sequence). The CDR3 sequence: CASSLRRHTGELFF. The CDR3 nucleotides read TGTGCCAGCAGCTTAAGGCGTCACACCGGGGAGCTGTTTTTT.

The rearrangement links TRBV12-3 or TRBV12-4 to TRBJ1-2; the D gene is possibly TRBD1 (6 bases). The CDR3 runs 13 residues. Trimming removed 7 bases at V and 2 bases at J, with 11 bases between. The CDR3 nucleotides read TGTGCCAGCATCCGAACAGGGAACTATGGCTACACCTTC. It specifies CASIRTGNYGYTF.

V gene TRBV7-2 combines with J gene TRBJ2-1; D is perhaps TRBD2 (6 bases). The V end lost 5 bases, the J end lost 11 bases, and 22 bases lay between the germline ends. Germline CDR1 reads SGHTA; CDR2 reads FQGNSA. The CDR3 extends over 15 amino acids. CDR3 in amino acids: CASSPSGLTSMKQFF. The CDR3 DNA reads TGTGCCAGCAGCCCATCGGGACTCACCTCAATGAAGCAGTTCTTC.

Only one count was recorded for this clonotype. The chain combines TRBV20-1 with TRBJ2-2; 8 nucleotides match TRBD2. The CDR3 has 14 residues. V shed 4 bases, J shed 4 bases, and the junction held 5 bases outside the gene matches. Germline CDR1 reads DFQATT; CDR2 reads SNEGSKA (reference sequence). This CDR3 is CSAKGSGVTGELFF. The CDR3 coding sequence is TGCAGTGCTAAGGGTAGCGGGGTCACCGGGGAGCTGTTTTTT.

The chain carries TRBV6-4 and TRBJ1-1; D perhaps matches TRBD1 (6 bases). V dropped 4 bases and J dropped 1 base, with 10 bases sitting between them. Per germline, CDR1 MRHNA and CDR2 SNTAGT. This CDR3 is 14 amino acids long. CDR3 bases: TGTGCCAGCAGTGCCGCAGGGGAGAACACTGAAGCTTTCTTT. Translating gives CASSAAGENTEAFF.

In its sample, this clonotype was seen many times. The V call is TRBV5-6, the J call TRBJ2-7, with a weak D call TRBD1 (5 bases). CDR1 and CDR2 from the germline V gene are SGHDT and YYEEEE. The CDR3 totals 14 residues. Trimming removed 1 base at V and 3 bases at J, with 11 bases between. This chain's CDR3 is CASSLSGMDYEQYF. The CDR3 DNA sequence: TGTGCCAGCAGCTTGTCAGGGATGGACTACGAGCAGTACTTC.

This clonotype was counted only a few times. The rearrangement uses TRBV7-9 and TRBJ1-6, with 8 bases lining up with TRBD1. CDR1 and CDR2 (germline): SEHNR, FQNEAQ (reference sequence). V lost 5 bases to trimming and J lost 5 bases; unmatched junction nucleotides: 5. CDR3 length: 15 amino acids. CDR3 amino acids: CASSPRQGNNSPLHF. The CDR3 DNA follows: TGTGCCAGCAGCCCGCGACAGGGGAATAATTCACCCCTCCACTTT. The full variable domain, in which reference TRBV7-9 and TRBJ1-6 provide the parts outside the CDR3, is DTGVSQNPRHKITKRGQNVTFRCDPISEHNRLYWYRQTLGQGPEFLTYFQNEAQLEKSRLLSDRFSAERPKGSFSTLEIQRTEQGDSAMYLCASSPRQGNNSPLHFGNGTRLTVT.

V and J are TRBV27 and TRBJ2-6, with unresolved D. Trimming stripped 8 bases from V and 1 base from J, with 9 bases between. The CDR3 is made up of 14 amino acids. Germline lookup yields CDR1 MNHEY and CDR2 SMNVEV (reference sequence). The CDR3 loop is CASRRVSGANVLTF. The CDR3 DNA reads TGTGCCAGCCGTCGGGTATCTGGGGCCAACGTCCTGACTTTC.